Listed here are 11 T cell receptor beta chains from one sample, sequenced in a study of cytomegalovirus exposure and HLA in healthy donors. Primers for the PCR totalled 60 Vbeta and 13 Jbeta. Using immunoSEQ multiplex PCR, the repertoire was profiled, and TCRdb retains in-frame clones only, with some absent. The sample shows tens of thousands of clones, around 82% of them seen only once. The sample consisted of PBMCs. These receptors were obtained from a young woman in good health and CMV-seropositive.

The chain combines TRBV5-5 with TRBJ2-6; D is unclear. V was pared by 4 bases and J by 2 bases, with 4 bases between. Germline-derived CDR1 and CDR2 are SGHKS and YYEKEE (reference sequence). This CDR3 spans 13 amino acids. The CDR3 reads CASSPTGANVLTF. The CDR3 DNA sequence: TGTGCCAGCAGCCCAACTGGGGCCAACGTCCTGACTTTC.

This clone was recorded once. This chain uses TRBV28 with TRBJ1-5; 10 positions agree with TRBD1. The CDR3 spans 19 residues. V gave up 5 bases and J gave up 0 bases; unmatched junction bases: 13. Germline V gene sequence: CDR1 MDHEN, CDR2 SYDVKM. CDR3 sequence: CASSQGTGVVRYSNQPQHF. DNA of the CDR3: TGTGCCAGCAGTCAAGGGACAGGGGTCGTTCGCTATAGCAATCAGCCCCAGCATTTT. Using reference TRBV28 and TRBJ1-5 for the parts outside the CDR3, the full variable domain is DVKVTQSSRYLVKRTGEKVFLECVQDMDHENMFWYRQDPGLGLRLIYFSYDVKMKEKGDIPEGYSVSREKKERFSLILESASTNQTSMYLCASSQGTGVVRYSNQPQHFGDGTRLSIL.

A remark on this clone: At one boundary the junction diverges from the germline segment, which might be a read error. The chain uses TRBV7-7 and TRBJ2-1; TRBD2 agrees at 8 bases. Germline CDR1 is SSHAT and CDR2 is FNYEAQ (reference sequence). This CDR3 region has 13 residues. The CDR3, as DNA: TGTGCTAGCAGCTTTAGCGGGGTAAATGAGCAGTTCTTC. Amino acids: CASSFSGVNEQFF.

This chain links TRBV7-2 with TRBJ2-5, with TRBD2 identical over 11 bases. This CDR3 comprises 13 residues. Germline loops: CDR1 SGHTA, CDR2 FQGNSA. J was trimmed by 11 bases and V by 2 bases; bases with no gene match: 4. The CDR3 DNA follows: TGTGCCAGCAGCTTACTAGCGGGAGGCATGCAGTACTTC. Translating gives CASSLLAGGMQYF.

This chain links TRBV5-1 with TRBJ2-7, with a tentative D call TRBD2 (5 bases). Germline-derived CDR1 and CDR2 are SGHRS and YFSETQ. The CDR3 loop spans 17 amino acids. Trimming removed 2 bases at V and 3 bases at J, with 21 bases between. CDR3 sequence (DNA): TGCGCCAGCAGCTTTTGGCCCTACGAGGGAGCCGACTACGAGCAGTACTTC. It yields the protein CASSFWPYEGADYEQYF.

The chain uses TRBV2 and TRBJ2-4; no firm D call. The CDR3 length is 15 residues. Per the germline V gene, CDR1 is SNHLY and CDR2 is FYNNEI. With 7 bases removed from V and 0 bases from J, the gap between germline ends came to 13 bases. The CDR3 spells CASKTEVLAKNIQYF. The CDR3, as DNA: TGTGCCAGCAAGACCGAGGTTCTAGCCAAAAACATTCAGTACTTC.

The chain employs TRBV5-1 and TRBJ2-5; TRBD2 aligns across 11 bases. There are 15 residues in the CDR3. Losses at the gene ends were 7 bases for V and 5 bases for J; bases not matched to a gene: 10. Germline lookup yields CDR1 SGHRS and CDR2 YFSETQ. The CDR3 coding sequence is TGCGCCAGCGAGAATAGCGGGGGGGCCGGGGAGACCCAGTACTTC. Translated, it gives CASENSGGAGETQYF.

The V and J genes are TRBV5-4 and TRBJ2-5; TRBD1 matches 8 bases. The junction had 7 bases not matched to a gene; V was cut back by 4 bases and J by 2 bases. The CDR3 spans 15 residues. Germline V gene sequence: CDR1 SGHNT, CDR2 YYREEE (reference sequence). The CDR3 here is CASSQAGGPQETQYF. The CDR3 DNA sequence: TGTGCCAGCAGCCAAGCAGGGGGCCCTCAAGAGACCCAGTACTTC.

V gene TRBV7-9 combines with J gene TRBJ2-7; perhaps TRBD2 as D (6 bases). There are 11 residues in the CDR3. Trimming stripped 9 bases from V and 6 bases from J, with 12 bases between. CDR1 is SEHNR and CDR2 is FQNEAQ in the germline V gene (reference sequence). CDR3 protein: CASAPGGEQYF. CDR3 DNA: TGTGCCAGTGCCCCCGGGGGCGAGCAGTACTTC.

CDR3 sequence: CASRRTGDSGNTIYF. CDR3 bases: TGTGCCAGCAGGCGCACAGGGGACTCTGGAAACACCATATATTTT. V usage is TRBV6-5 and J usage is TRBJ1-3; 7 bases fit TRBD1. The ends lost 6 bases at V and 0 bases at J; junction bases unmatched: 5. The germline CDR1 and CDR2 sequences are MNHEY and SVGAGI. The CDR3 loop spans 15 amino acids.

The CDR3 reads CASSHLSLRGRGTEAFF. In DNA form, the CDR3 reads TGTGCCAGCAGCCATCTATCCCTGCGGGGCCGGGGCACTGAAGCTTTCTTT. This chain connects TRBV14 to TRBJ1-1; TRBD1 might be the D (5 bases). Germline V gene sequence: CDR1 SGHDN, CDR2 FVKESK. Trimming stripped 3 bases from V and 4 bases from J, with 21 bases between. The CDR3 is 17 residues long.